This T cell receptor (beta chain) is drawn from a study of post-analysis software for immune sequencing data. Study-level background: Patients with relapsing-remitting, secondary progressive and progressive-relapsing multiple sclerosis courses were all represented.

This CDR3 region has 12 residues. CDR1 is MNHEY, CDR2 SVGAGI, per germline. Points from the study as a whole: Those with multiple sclerosis, the patient group, showed significantly lower normalized Chao1 diversity than controls. F measure clustering grouped samples strongly by preparation batch. Patients showed TRBV5-6, TRBV5-1 and TRBV20-1 among 4 or 5 TRBV segments more frequent than in controls.

About this clonotype itself: The target antigen is unknown.

The TCR beta cDNA libraries contained unique molecular identifiers. Around 500,000 cDNA molecules were obtained per 1 to 10 million input T cells. TCRdb ran MiXCR on the PCR reads and lists one entry per CDR3 protein. Among roughly 870,000 distinct CDR3 sequences listed, approximately 53% were seen once. Sequencing input: blood. This chain joins TRBV6-5 and TRBJ2-5, with D perhaps TRBD2 (5 bases). The J call is in doubt because the DNA end fits TRBJ2-7 better. This clonotype was obtained from a girl aged 5 to 17 with multiple sclerosis. This CDR3 reads CASRLGRYEQYF. The CDR3 DNA reads TGTGCCAGCAGACTAGGGCGGTACGAGCAGTACTTC.